One and the same sample provided the 23 T cell receptor beta chains below, sequenced in a study of shared clonotypes between healthy human individuals. TCRdb keeps only in-frame clones here, not all; method: immunoSEQ multiplex PCR. The table records 110,000 or so clones, more than 65% of them present only once. Sequencing was performed on memory CD8+ T cells sorted from blood. Subset indicated: CD45RO+ cells pooled with CCR7-negative TemRA cells. The receptors were gathered from a woman aged 25 to 39 in good health.

Remarks on this clone: Other DNA sequences in the same sample also yield this CDR3. V and J are TRBV5-1 and TRBJ2-7; TRBD1 is a possible D gene (6 bases). The germline V gene encodes CDR1 SGHRS and CDR2 YFSETQ. Trimming pared 0 bases from V and 0 bases from J, leaving 10 bases between. The CDR3 is made up of 15 amino acids. In DNA form, the CDR3 reads TGCGCCAGCAGCTTGGCTGGGGGCTCCTCCTACGAGCAGTACTTC. This gives the protein CASSLAGGSSYEQYF.

This clone was recorded only once. The chain carries TRBV7-6 and TRBJ2-3, with 8 bases identical to TRBD2. Losses at the gene ends were 4 bases for V and 1 base for J; bases not matched to a gene: 7. CDR1 and CDR2 from the germline V gene are SGHVS and FNYEAQ. This CDR3 is 16 amino acids long. This CDR3 is CASSYLSGSRTDTQYF. The CDR3 nucleotides read TGTGCCAGCAGCTATTTGAGCGGGAGCCGCACAGATACGCAGTATTTT.

This clone was seen many times. The chain is built from TRBV19 and TRBJ2-1; TRBD2 aligns across 9 bases. The ends lost 1 base at V and 4 bases at J; junction bases unmatched: 11. Germline values: CDR1 LNHDA, CDR2 SQIVND (reference sequence). This CDR3 region has 18 residues. The CDR3, as DNA: TGTGCCAGTAGTATAGCCCCCGTAGCGGGAGCGGGTTACAATGAGCAGTTCTTC. Its translation: CASSIAPVAGAGYNEQFF. The entire variable domain, with the rest obtained from reference TRBV19 and TRBJ2-1, is as follows: DGGITQSPKYLFRKEGQNVTLSCEQNLNHDAMYWYRQDPGQGLRLIYYSQIVNDFQKGDIAEGYSVSREKKESFPLTVTSAQKNPTAFYLCASSIAPVAGAGYNEQFFGPGTRLTVL.

The chain combines TRBV5-4 with TRBJ1-1; D not resolved. Looked up from germline, CDR1 is SGHNT and CDR2 is YYREEE (reference sequence). V lost 0 bases and J 2 bases, leaving 5 bases between the germline ends. The CDR3 covers 13 residues. The CDR3: CASSLVTNTEAFF. The CDR3 DNA sequence: TGTGCCAGCAGCTTGGTCACCAACACTGAAGCTTTCTTT. The full variable domain, with the rest looked up from reference TRBV5-4 and TRBJ1-1, is ETGVTQSPTHLIKTRGQQVTLRCSSQSGHNTVSWYQQALGQGPQFIFQYYREEENGRGNFPPRFSGLQFPNYSSELNVNALELDDSALYLCASSLVTNTEAFFGQGTRLTVV.

This clone was seen a handful of times. The genes are TRBV6-1 and TRBJ2-3; 7 nucleotides line up with TRBD2. This CDR3 comprises 15 residues. Unmatched junction bases numbered 7, after V lost 3 bases and J lost 4 bases. CDR1 MNHNS and CDR2 SASEGT come from the germline V gene. CDR3 nucleotide sequence: TGTGCCAGCAGTGAGTTGGGGGAGGGGTCAGATACGCAGTATTTT. It translates to CASSELGEGSDTQYF.

This clone was counted a few times. The rearrangement joins TRBV5-1 to TRBJ2-1; TRBD1 aligns across 8 bases. The CDR3 extends over 15 amino acids. V was pared by 4 bases and J by 4 bases, with 7 bases of the junction left unmatched. Looked up from germline, CDR1 is SGHRS and CDR2 is YFSETQ. In DNA form, the CDR3 reads TGCGCCAGCAGCCCGAAACAGGGGGTTTACAATGAGCAGTTCTTC. It encodes CASSPKQGVYNEQFF.

The count of this clone is one. V is TRBV28 and J is TRBJ2-1; 10 nucleotides line up with TRBD2. Germline V gene lookup returns CDR1 MDHEN and CDR2 SYDVKM. The CDR3 runs to 16 residues. Losses at the gene ends were 5 bases for V and 6 bases for J; bases not matched to a gene: 10. DNA of the CDR3: TGTGCCAGCAGTCCCGTAGCGGGAGGCCTCCCCAATGAGCAGTTCTTC. Translating it yields CASSPVAGGLPNEQFF. Filled out from reference TRBV28 and TRBJ2-1, the complete variable domain reads DVKVTQSSRYLVKRTGEKVFLECVQDMDHENMFWYRQDPGLGLRLIYFSYDVKMKEKGDIPEGYSVSREKKERFSLILESASTNQTSMYLCASSPVAGGLPNEQFFGPGTRLTVL.

The rearrangement uses TRBV6-1 and TRBJ1-1, with D unclear. There are 15 residues in the CDR3. V dropped 1 base and J dropped 4 bases, with 13 bases sitting between them. Germline CDR1 MNHNS, CDR2 SASEGT. The CDR3 DNA reads as TGTGCCAGCAGTGAAGGCTGGGAAGGGAGCACTGAAGCTTTCTTT. Translation: CASSEGWEGSTEAFF.

The chain links TRBV6-1 to TRBJ2-7; D possibly corresponds to TRBD2 (5 bases). With 6 bases removed from V and 6 bases from J, the gap between germline ends came to 15 bases. The CDR3 runs to 13 residues. Germline V gene data show CDR1 as MNHNS and CDR2 as SASEGT. CDR3: CASSAWSGPEQYF. The CDR3 coding sequence is TGTGCCAGCAGCGCCTGGAGCGGTCCCGAGCAGTACTTC.

This clone was detected only a few times. The chain is built from TRBV7-8 and TRBJ2-5, with D hard to call. The DNA end favors TRBJ2-7, so the J call may be wrong. The CDR3 sequence is 18 residues long. Germline CDR1 SGHVS, CDR2 FQNEAQ. The CDR3 DNA is TGTGCCAGCAGCTTAGAAACTGGGTGGGAAACGCGAAGCCACGAGCAGTACTTC. Translated: CASSLETGWETRSHEQYF.

A note on this clone: Other nucleotide sequences from this sample produce the same CDR3. The chain carries TRBV15 and TRBJ2-7, with TRBD1 matching over 9 bases. V dropped 5 bases and J dropped 4; count of bases not matched to a gene: 3. Germline CDR1 reads LNHNV; CDR2 reads YYDKDF (reference sequence). This CDR3 region has 13 residues. For the CDR3, the DNA is TGTGCCACCAGCTCCGGACAGGGGTACGAGCAGTACTTC. Amino acids: CATSSGQGYEQYF.

The CDR3 reads CAWSTGTGVEKLFF. CDR3 in DNA: TGTGCCTGGAGTACCGGGACAGGGGTTGAAAAACTGTTTTTT. The V and J genes are TRBV30 and TRBJ1-4, with TRBD1 identical over 10 bases. Germline assignment: CDR1 GTSNPN and CDR2 SVGIG (reference sequence). Losses at the gene ends were 2 bases for V and 7 bases for J; bases not matched to a gene: 4. CDR3 length: 14 amino acids.

The chain recombines TRBV9 with TRBJ1-3; the D is unclear. Looked up from germline, CDR1 is SGDLS and CDR2 is YYNGEE. V was cut by 0 bases and J by 0 bases, with 4 bases left in between. The CDR3 runs to 14 residues. The CDR3 reads CASSVASSGNTIYF. The CDR3 nucleotides read TGTGCCAGCAGCGTAGCGAGCTCTGGAAACACCATATATTTT. The full variable domain, rest sourced from reference TRBV9 and TRBJ1-3, is DSGVTQTPKHLITATGQRVTLRCSPRSGDLSVYWYQQSLDQGLQFLIQYYNGEERAKGNILERFSAQQFPDLHSELNLSSLELGDSALYFCASSVASSGNTIYFGEGSWLTVV.

The table lists this clone with many counts. This sequence joins TRBV9 and TRBJ1-4, with a tentative D call TRBD1 (5 bases). V dropped 1 base and J dropped 3 bases, with 7 bases sitting between them. In germline, CDR1 is SGDLS, CDR2 YYNGEE. The length of the CDR3 is 14 residues. The CDR3 nucleotides read TGTGCCAGCAGCGTATCAGGGTCTAATGAAAAACTGTTTTTT. Protein sequence: CASSVSGSNEKLFF.

V is TRBV7-9 and J is TRBJ1-1; D may be TRBD1 (6 bases). The germline CDR1 and CDR2 sequences are SEHNR and FQNEAQ (reference sequence). This CDR3 contains 15 residues. V shed 0 bases and J shed 1 base, with 9 bases lying between them. The CDR3 DNA follows: TGTGCCAGCAGCTTAGCCAGGACAGAGAACACTGAAGCTTTCTTT. Protein product: CASSLARTENTEAFF.

The chain combines TRBV2 with TRBJ2-1; either TRBD1 or TRBD2 may fit D (5 bases each). Germline assignment: CDR1 SNHLY and CDR2 FYNNEI. V was pared by 5 bases and J by 8 bases, with 19 bases between. The CDR3 totals 15 residues. CDR3 nucleotides: TGTGCCAGCAGTCCCGGGACCATGCCTGGCGATGAGCAGTTCTTC. This codes for CASSPGTMPGDEQFF.

The rearrangement links TRBV6-4 to TRBJ2-2, with a possible D match to TRBD1 (6 bases). CDR1 and CDR2 from the germline V gene are MRHNA and SNTAGT. The CDR3 totals 14 residues. V lost 2 bases to trimming and J lost 2 bases, with 6 bases between them. This CDR3 is CASSDGTNTGELFF. In nucleotides, the CDR3 is TGTGCCAGCAGTGACGGGACAAACACCGGGGAGCTGTTTTTT.

The chain has TRBV28 and TRBJ1-4; 7 nucleotides align to TRBD1. CDR1 is MDHEN and CDR2 is SYDVKM in the germline V gene. The CDR3 spans 15 residues. The J segment lost 6 bases and the V segment lost 1 base, leaving 5 bases of the junction unmatched. The CDR3 region has the DNA TGTGCCAGCAGTTTATCGGGGCAGGGGGATGAAAAACTGTTTTTT. This gives the protein CASSLSGQGDEKLFF. Drawing the rest from reference TRBV28 and TRBJ1-4, the complete variable domain is DVKVTQSSRYLVKRTGEKVFLECVQDMDHENMFWYRQDPGLGLRLIYFSYDVKMKEKGDIPEGYSVSREKKERFSLILESASTNQTSMYLCASSLSGQGDEKLFFGSGTQLSVL.

This clone occurred once. The chain is built from TRBV27 and TRBJ1-1; TRBD1 aligns across 10 bases. This CDR3 comprises 19 residues. V shed 3 bases, J shed 1 base, and the junction held 14 bases outside the gene matches. Germline values: CDR1 MNHEY, CDR2 SMNVEV (reference sequence). The CDR3 sequence: CASSFWGTGAVSRNTEAFF. CDR3 in DNA: TGTGCCAGCAGTTTTTGGGGGACAGGGGCGGTAAGCCGGAACACTGAAGCTTTCTTT.

There are a few counts of this clone. The chain has TRBV10-2 and TRBJ1-5; D is unclear. The ends were cut back, 6 bases at V and 6 bases at J, with 12 bases in the middle. CDR1 is WSHSY and CDR2 is SAAADI in the germline V gene. The CDR3 loop spans 13 amino acids. The CDR3 loop is CASSPDLGQPQHF. The CDR3 DNA follows: TGCGCCAGCAGCCCAGACTTGGGTCAGCCCCAGCATTTT.

This chain uses TRBV27 with TRBJ2-7, with a weak D call TRBD2 (6 bases). The CDR3 runs to 15 residues. Germline V gene data show CDR1 as MNHEY and CDR2 as SMNVEV (reference sequence). The V end was cut by 5 bases, the J end by 0 bases, with 14 bases between. DNA for the CDR3: TGTGCCAGCAGTGAGTTAGGCGGGGACTCCTACGAGCAGTACTTC. Translating it yields CASSELGGDSYEQYF.

This rearrangement joins TRBV5-1 to TRBJ2-3; TRBD2 aligns across 9 bases. Trimming removed 2 bases from V and 4 bases from J; junction bases left unmatched: 8. Germline assignment: CDR1 SGHRS and CDR2 YFSETQ. This CDR3 is 16 amino acids long. CDR3 residues: CASSFRSSGSSDTQYF. The CDR3 coding sequence is TGCGCCAGCAGCTTTAGGAGTAGCGGGAGCTCAGATACGCAGTATTTT.

This chain links TRBV11-3 with TRBJ2-5, with D possibly TRBD1 on 5 matching bases. CDR1 SGHNT and CDR2 YENEEA come from the germline V gene. Between the trimmed V and J ends, which lost 1 base and 1 base, there was a span of 13 bases. This CDR3 has 16 residues. CDR3 DNA: TGTGCCAGCAGCTTAGGTAACAGGAAATCCCAAGAGACCCAGTACTTC. Its translation: CASSLGNRKSQETQYF.